The source of this T cell receptor (beta chain) is a study of T cell responses to AZD1222 COVID-19 vaccine. About the study: Second-dose intervals near 4 or 12 weeks were combined. Study results and caveats: Sampling that yielded the repertoires occurred only after the peak T cell response.

Only in-frame clones appear in the TCRdb table, and some are missing; sequencing was by immunoSEQ multiplex PCR. This sample carries 120,000 to 150,000 clones, 89% of them seen once, and the ten largest clones take around 4.9%. Comment on this clone: Its antigen is unknown.

The starting material was peripheral blood, obtained on day 0 of AZD1222 vaccination. This receptor was taken from an adult in good health.

The CDR3 loop reads CSAPLDTQYF. The CDR3 DNA is TGCAGTGCTCCCTTAGATACGCAGTATTTT. V is TRBV20-1 and J is TRBJ2-3, with D hard to call. The CDR3 runs 10 residues. The germline CDR1 and CDR2 sequences are DFQATT and SNEGSKA (reference sequence). Deletions cut 5 bases from V and 5 bases from J, with 5 bases between.